These 5 T cell receptor beta chains were sequenced from one sample in a study of a mutant IDH1 vaccine in newly diagnosed glioma. Some clones are missing from TCRdb's copy, which holds only in-frame ones; the method was immunoSEQ multiplex PCR. The table includes 45,000 to 60,000 clones, roughly 78% detected once. Time point indicated: week 5, during vaccination. A single vaccine dose contained 300 ug of mutant IDH1 20-mer peptide, and topical imiquimod was used with it. No antigens are known for them. The sequencing here drew on PBMCs, taken from a glioma patient whose treatment included an IDH1 peptide vaccine. Source of these receptors: a man aged 50 to 60 with glioma.

V usage is TRBV28 and J usage is TRBJ1-2, with D tentatively TRBD1 (6 bases). There are 13 residues in the CDR3. The V and J ends lost 3 bases and 5 bases respectively, with 10 bases between them. CDR1 and CDR2 from the germline V gene are MDHEN and SYDVKM. CDR3 nucleotide sequence: TGTGCCAGCAGTTTGGACAGCAAATATGGCTACACCTTC. This gives the protein CASSLDSKYGYTF.

J is TRBJ1-2 and V is TRBV13; D remains ambiguous. The CDR3 sequence is 12 residues long. Trimming stripped 7 bases from V and 4 bases from J, with 10 bases between. Germline V lookup: CDR1 PRHDT, CDR2 FYEKMQ (reference sequence). Here the CDR3 reads CASTKGGYGYTF. CDR3 bases: TGTGCCAGCACCAAGGGCGGCTATGGCTACACCTTC.

This chain joins TRBV27 and TRBJ2-2, with D unclear. The CDR3 runs 13 residues. Trimming left V 1 base short and J 5 bases short, with 5 bases between. Germline loops: CDR1 MNHEY, CDR2 SMNVEV (reference sequence). The CDR3 loop reads CASSLYPTGELFF. Here the CDR3 DNA reads TGTGCCAGCAGTTTATACCCAACCGGGGAGCTGTTTTTT.

The chain recombines TRBV5-1 with TRBJ2-2; a weak D match, TRBD1 (5 bases). The germline CDR1 and CDR2 sequences are SGHRS and YFSETQ. CDR3 length equals 14 residues. V was clipped by 0 bases and J by 6 bases, with 9 bases between them. In DNA form, the CDR3 reads TGCGCCAGCAGCTTGGAAGTGACAGCCGGGGAGCTGTTTTTT. This translates into CASSLEVTAGELFF.

The rearrangement joins TRBV10-3 to TRBJ2-7; D remains unclear. The CDR3 covers 14 residues. V lost 3 bases to trimming and J lost 5 bases, with 14 bases between them. Germline V CDR1 and CDR2: ENHRY, SYGVKD. The CDR3 spells CAISDASRTDEQYF. CDR3 in DNA: TGTGCCATCAGTGACGCCTCGAGGACCGACGAGCAGTACTTC.